The text below deals with one TCR beta chain. Its antigen is still unknown. The CDR3 has 15 residues. The junction had 8 bases not matched to a gene; V was cut back by 3 bases and J by 4 bases. Per germline, CDR1 SGHRS and CDR2 YFSETQ. Sequencing used immunoSEQ multiplex PCR; TCRdb keeps in-frame clones, though not all of them. The data show around 95,000 clones, 75% to 90% seen once. These data are taken from a study of cytomegalovirus exposure and HLA in healthy donors. General study findings and limits: In a later analysis, first-cohort TCR clusters were found to tend to co-occur in the 90 to 150 validation repertoires. It was confirmed in vitro that a few of the CMV-associated chains were specific for CMV antigens. A classifier reportedly called cytomegalovirus status with high sensitivity and specificity. A list of approximately 160 TCR beta chains associated with cytomegalovirus was given.

The chain links TRBV5-1 to TRBJ2-7, with 9 bases matching TRBD1. Sequencing was done on a sample of PBMCs. The sequence was collected from a man younger than 35 in good health and CMV-seropositive. CDR3 protein: CASSWGTGRAYEQYF. CDR3 bases: TGCGCCAGCAGCTGGGGGACAGGGAGGGCTTACGAGCAGTACTTC.